This TCR beta chain was sequenced in a study of shared clonotypes between healthy human individuals. Some clones are missing from TCRdb's copy, which holds only in-frame ones; the method was immunoSEQ multiplex PCR. Of over a million clones in the sample, more than 75% are singletons; the top ten hold 0.5% to 0.65%. This clone occurred a few times. The antigen is unknown. V shed 0 bases and J shed 6 bases, with 14 bases lying between them. Per the germline V gene, CDR1 is SSHAT and CDR2 is FNYEAQ (reference sequence). The CDR3 consists of 16 residues. Overall study findings and caveats: The genetic and exposure-history diversity represented was limited by few donors.

The chain couples TRBV7-7 to TRBJ2-2; D is possibly TRBD1 or TRBD2 (6 bases each). Sequenced sample: memory CD4+ T cells from PBMCs. The subset was: CD45RA-negative fraction. The origin of this receptor is a man younger than 30 in good health. Some clones in this sample may be carry-over from other donors' samples. CDR3 DNA: TGTGCCAGCAGCTTAGCGAATCGAGGGGGGTCCGGGGAGCTGTTTTTT. Translating gives CASSLANRGGSGELFF.